This TCR beta chain was captured by sequencing in a study of Graves' ophthalmopathy and Graves' hyperthyroidism. Overall study context: Before any treatment, peripheral blood was taken at the initial diagnosis. Study outcomes and limitations: An approximately 83% specificity and around 90% sensitivity were achieved by a 13-signature model that separated ophthalmopathy from stable hyperthyroidism.

RNA transcripts served as template for amplifying TCR beta CDR3 sequences. Scientists carried out first-round RT-PCR using HTBI primers and then a second-round multiplex PCR. Using its own MiXCR run on the multiplex PCR reads, TCRdb lists one record per CDR3 protein. The profile covers hundreds of thousands of distinct CDR3 sequences, with around 15% appearing a single time and 9.5% to 10% taken by the ten largest. Exclusion covered patients with other autoimmune diseases or uncontrolled infections (as well as pregnancy or lactation). The authors isolated PBMCs from approximately 10 ml of fresh peripheral blood. This CDR3 has 12 residues. Germline V lookup: CDR1 DFQATT, CDR2 SNEGSKA (reference sequence). Trimming removed 8 bases from V and 4 bases from J; junction bases left unmatched: 4. This clonotype came up many times. Its antigen is undetermined.

This clonotype was obtained from a woman aged 30 to 39 with Graves' ophthalmopathy. The chain employs TRBV20-1 and TRBJ1-5; 8 bases fit TRBD1. Sequenced: blood. The CDR3 DNA follows: TGCAGTTCGCGACAGGGGAATCAGCCCCAGCATTTT. Its translation: CSSRQGNQPQHF.